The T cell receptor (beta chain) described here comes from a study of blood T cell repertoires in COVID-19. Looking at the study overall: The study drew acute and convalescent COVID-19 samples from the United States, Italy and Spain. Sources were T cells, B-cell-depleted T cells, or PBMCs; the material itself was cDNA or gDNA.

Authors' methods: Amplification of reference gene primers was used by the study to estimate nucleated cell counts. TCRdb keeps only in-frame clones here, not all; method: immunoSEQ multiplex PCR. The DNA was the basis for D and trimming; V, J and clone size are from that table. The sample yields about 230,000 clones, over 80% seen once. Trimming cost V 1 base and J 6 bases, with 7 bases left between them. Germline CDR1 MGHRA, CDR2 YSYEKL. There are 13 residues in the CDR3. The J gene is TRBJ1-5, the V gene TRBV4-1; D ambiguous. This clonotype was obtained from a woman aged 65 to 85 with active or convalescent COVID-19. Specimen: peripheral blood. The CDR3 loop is CASSQAMAQPQHF. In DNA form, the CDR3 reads TGCGCCAGCAGCCAAGCAATGGCTCAGCCCCAGCATTTT.